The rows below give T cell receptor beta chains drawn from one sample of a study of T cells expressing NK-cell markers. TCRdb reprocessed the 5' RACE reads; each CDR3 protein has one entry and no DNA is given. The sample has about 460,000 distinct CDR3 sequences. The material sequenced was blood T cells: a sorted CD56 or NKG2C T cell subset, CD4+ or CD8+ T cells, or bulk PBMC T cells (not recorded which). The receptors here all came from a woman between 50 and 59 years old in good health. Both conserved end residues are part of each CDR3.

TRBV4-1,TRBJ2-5,CASAGGETQYF
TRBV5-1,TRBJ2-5,CASSLAAVGETQYF
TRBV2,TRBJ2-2,CASSRTDTNTGELFF
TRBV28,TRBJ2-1,CASSLSAGVGEQFF
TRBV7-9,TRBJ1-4,CASSFRLYNEKLFF
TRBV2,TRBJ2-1,CASSEGEGLEQFF
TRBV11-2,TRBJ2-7,CASSLGTSGISYEQYF
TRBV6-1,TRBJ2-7,CASSESSVLYEQYF
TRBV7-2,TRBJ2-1,CASSPTRGLAYEQFF
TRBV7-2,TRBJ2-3,CASSHGTGGEDTQYF
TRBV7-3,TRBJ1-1,CASSLDPGTHTEAFF
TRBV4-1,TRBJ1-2,CASSQDRVLGGEGYTF
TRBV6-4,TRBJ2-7,CASRAFPRDPYEQYF
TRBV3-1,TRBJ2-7,CASSQGTSGKGPYEQYF
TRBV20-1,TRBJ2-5,CSARDRRGQGETQYF
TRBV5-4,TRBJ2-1,CASSWPGQGDNEQFF
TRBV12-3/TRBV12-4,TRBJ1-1,CASSVTQVNTEAFF
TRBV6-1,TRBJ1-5,CASTGAPNQPQHF
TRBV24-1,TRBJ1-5,CATSGTAIEPQHF
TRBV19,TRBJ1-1,CASSLGGGSATEAFF
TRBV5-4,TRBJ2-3,CASSFPNGGADTQYF
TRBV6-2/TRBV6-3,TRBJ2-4,CASRVAGAKNIQYF
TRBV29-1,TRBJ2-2,CSVEDLQDRVDGELFF
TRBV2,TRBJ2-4,CASTQRLGQGANIQYF
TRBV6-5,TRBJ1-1,CASSLDRGEAFF
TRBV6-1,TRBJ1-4,CASSEEEVRAEKLFF
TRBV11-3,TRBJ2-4,CASSLPLAGGINIQYF
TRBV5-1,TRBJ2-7,CASSGETSYEQYF
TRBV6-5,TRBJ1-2,CASRPDKVSGYTF
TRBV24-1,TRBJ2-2,CATSFITGELFF
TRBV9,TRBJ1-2,CASSATLYGYTF
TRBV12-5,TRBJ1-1,CASGLPGLSEAFF
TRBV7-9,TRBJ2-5,CASSRNALLRDVQETQYF
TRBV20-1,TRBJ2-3,CSATGTRGLTDTQYF
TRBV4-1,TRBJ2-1,CASSQDPTSGRASEQFF
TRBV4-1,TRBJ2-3,CASSQTSTDTQYF
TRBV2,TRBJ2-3,CASMMAPWAAADTQYF
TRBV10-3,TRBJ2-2,CAISGQGTWGLKNTGELFF
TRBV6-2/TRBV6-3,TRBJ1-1,CASSRGPGANTEAFF
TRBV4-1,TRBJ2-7,CASSRGGGQGSYEQYF
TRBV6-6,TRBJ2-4,CASSYPIGQGQNIQYF
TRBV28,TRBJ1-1,CATKGVTEAFF
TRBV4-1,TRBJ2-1,CASSQVGSSYNEQFF
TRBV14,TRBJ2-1,CASSLIAGGGNEQFF
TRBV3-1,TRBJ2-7,CASSQRDRTYEQYF
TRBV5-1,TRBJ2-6,CASSLAEVSGANVLTF
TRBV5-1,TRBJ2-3,CASSYIRGLEDTQYF
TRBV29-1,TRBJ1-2,CSVTIDSNYGYTF
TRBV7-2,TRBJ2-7,CASSWDRVSTEQYF
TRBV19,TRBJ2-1,CASSIRRLGNEQFF
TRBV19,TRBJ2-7,CASSTVAGSYEQYF
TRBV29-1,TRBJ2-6,CSVGQTDSGANVLTF
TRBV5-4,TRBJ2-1,CASSLVQAGGHIEFF
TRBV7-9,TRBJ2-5,CASSKGLAGGGETQYF
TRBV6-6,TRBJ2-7,CASSHRLAGYEQYF